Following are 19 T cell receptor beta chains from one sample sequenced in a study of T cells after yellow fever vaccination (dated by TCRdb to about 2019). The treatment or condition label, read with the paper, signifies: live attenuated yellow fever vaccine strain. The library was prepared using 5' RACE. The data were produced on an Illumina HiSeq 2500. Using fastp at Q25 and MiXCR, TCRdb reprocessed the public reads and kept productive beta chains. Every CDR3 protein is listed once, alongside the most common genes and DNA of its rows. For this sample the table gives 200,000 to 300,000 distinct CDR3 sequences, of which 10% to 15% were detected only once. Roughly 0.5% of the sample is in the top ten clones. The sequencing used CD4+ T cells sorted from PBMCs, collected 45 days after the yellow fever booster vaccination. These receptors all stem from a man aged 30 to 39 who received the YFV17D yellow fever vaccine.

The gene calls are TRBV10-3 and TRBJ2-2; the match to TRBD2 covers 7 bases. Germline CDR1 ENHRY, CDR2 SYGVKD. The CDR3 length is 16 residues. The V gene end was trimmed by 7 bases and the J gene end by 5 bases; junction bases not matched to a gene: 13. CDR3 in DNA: TGTGCCATCAAAGCGAGCGGGACGGGCCATACCGGGGAGCTGTTTTTT. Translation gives CAIKASGTGHTGELFF.

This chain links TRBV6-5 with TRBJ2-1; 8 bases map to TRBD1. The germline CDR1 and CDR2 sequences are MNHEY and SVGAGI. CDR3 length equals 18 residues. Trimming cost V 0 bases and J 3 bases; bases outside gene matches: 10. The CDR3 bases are TGTGCCAGCAGTTACTCAGGGCAGGGGGCAATCGGCTACAATGAGCAGTTCTTC. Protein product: CASSYSGQGAIGYNEQFF.

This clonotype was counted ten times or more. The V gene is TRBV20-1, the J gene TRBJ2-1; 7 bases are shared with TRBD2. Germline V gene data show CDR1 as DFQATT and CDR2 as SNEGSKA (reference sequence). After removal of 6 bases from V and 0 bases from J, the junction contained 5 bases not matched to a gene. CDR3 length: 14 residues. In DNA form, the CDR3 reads TGCAGTGCCCCGCGGGGGAGCTCCTACAATGAGCAGTTCTTC. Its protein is CSAPRGSSYNEQFF.

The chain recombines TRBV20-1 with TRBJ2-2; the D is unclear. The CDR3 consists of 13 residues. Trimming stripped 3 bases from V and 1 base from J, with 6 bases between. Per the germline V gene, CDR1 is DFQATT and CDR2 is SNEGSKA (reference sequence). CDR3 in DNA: TGCAGTGCTAGTCAGGAGAACACCGGGGAGCTGTTTTTT. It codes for CSASQENTGELFF.

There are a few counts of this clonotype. The CDR3 coding sequence is TGTGCCAGCGGGACTAGCGGGAGTGGGACCGGGGAGCTGTTTTTT. This translates into CASGTSGSGTGELFF. The chain has TRBV14 and TRBJ2-2; 14 bases align to TRBD2. J lost 5 bases, V lost 8 bases, and 4 bases had no gene match. CDR1 SGHDN and CDR2 FVKESK come from the germline V gene. The CDR3 is 15 amino acids.

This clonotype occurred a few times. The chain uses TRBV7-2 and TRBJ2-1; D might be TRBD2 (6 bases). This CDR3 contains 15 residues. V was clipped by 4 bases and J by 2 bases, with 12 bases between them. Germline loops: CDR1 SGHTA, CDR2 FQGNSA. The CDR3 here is CASSSEAGAYNEQFF. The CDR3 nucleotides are TGTGCCAGCAGCTCAGAAGCGGGTGCCTACAATGAGCAGTTCTTC.

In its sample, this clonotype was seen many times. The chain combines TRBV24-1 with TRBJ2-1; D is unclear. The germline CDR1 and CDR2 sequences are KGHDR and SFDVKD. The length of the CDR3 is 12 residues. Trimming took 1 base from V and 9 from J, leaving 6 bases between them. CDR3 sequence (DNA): TGTGCCACCAGTGATTTCGGTCGTGAGCAGTTCTTC. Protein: CATSDFGREQFF.

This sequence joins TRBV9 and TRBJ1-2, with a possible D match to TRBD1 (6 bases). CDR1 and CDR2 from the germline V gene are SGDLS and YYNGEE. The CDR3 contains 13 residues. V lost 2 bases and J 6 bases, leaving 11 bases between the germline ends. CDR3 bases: TGTGCCAGCAGCGTTTTACAGGGCAATGGCTACACCTTC. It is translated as CASSVLQGNGYTF.

The CDR3 bases are TGTGCCAGCAGTCTTAGAGCGGGAGCCCTCGAGCAGTACTTC. Its translation: CASSLRAGALEQYF. This rearrangement joins TRBV6-2 or TRBV6-3 to TRBJ2-7; 8 bases fit TRBD2. Per the germline V gene, CDR1 is MNHEY and CDR2 is SVGEGT. Trimming at V came to 5 bases and at J to 6 bases, leaving 9 bases not matched to a gene. The CDR3 has 14 amino acids.

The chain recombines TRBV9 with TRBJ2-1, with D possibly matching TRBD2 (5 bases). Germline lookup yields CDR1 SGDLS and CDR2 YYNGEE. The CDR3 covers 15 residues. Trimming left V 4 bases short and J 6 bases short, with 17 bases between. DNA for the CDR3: TGTGCCAGCAGCCTCTCCTCGGAGGTCGGCAATGAGCAGTTCTTC. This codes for CASSLSSEVGNEQFF.

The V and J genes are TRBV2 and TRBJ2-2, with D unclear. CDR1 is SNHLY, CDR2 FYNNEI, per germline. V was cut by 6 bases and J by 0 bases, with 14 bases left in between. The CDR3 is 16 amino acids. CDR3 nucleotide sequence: TGTGCCAGCAGGGGGTCAGTTAGGCCGAACACCGGGGAGCTGTTTTTT. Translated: CASRGSVRPNTGELFF. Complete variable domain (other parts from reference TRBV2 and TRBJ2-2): EPEVTQTPSHQVTQMGQEVILRCVPISNHLYFYWYRQILGQKVEFLVSFYNNEISEKSEIFDDQFSVERPDGSNFTLKIRSTKLEDSAMYFCASRGSVRPNTGELFFGEGSRLTVL.

The CDR3 here is CASSPSQLSGNTIYF. CDR3 sequence (DNA): TGTGCCAGCAGTCCCTCCCAGCTCTCTGGAAACACCATATATTTT. The chain recombines TRBV9 with TRBJ1-3; D is ambiguous. Germline CDR1 reads SGDLS; CDR2 reads YYNGEE. The ends were cut back, 5 bases at V and 0 bases at J, with 12 bases in the middle. There are 15 residues in the CDR3.

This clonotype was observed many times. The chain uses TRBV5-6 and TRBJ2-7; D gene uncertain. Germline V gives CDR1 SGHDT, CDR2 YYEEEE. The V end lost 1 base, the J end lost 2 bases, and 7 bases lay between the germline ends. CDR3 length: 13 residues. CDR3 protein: CASSLIGPYEQYF. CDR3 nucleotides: TGTGCCAGCAGCTTGATTGGACCCTACGAGCAGTACTTC.

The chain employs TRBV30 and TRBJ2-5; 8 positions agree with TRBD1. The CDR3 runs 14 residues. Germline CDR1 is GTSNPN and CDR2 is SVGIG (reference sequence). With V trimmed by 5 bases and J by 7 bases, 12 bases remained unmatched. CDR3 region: CAWGGQGAERTQYF. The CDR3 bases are TGTGCCTGGGGTGGACAGGGCGCCGAACGGACCCAGTACTTC.

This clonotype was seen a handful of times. The CDR3 here is CASSSLLAGIGDTQYF. The CDR3 nucleotides are TGTGCCAGCAGCTCCTTACTAGCGGGAATTGGAGATACGCAGTATTTT. The chain uses TRBV7-9 and TRBJ2-3, with 10 bases fitting TRBD2. Germline V gives CDR1 SEHNR, CDR2 FQNEAQ (reference sequence). The CDR3 extends over 16 amino acids. J lost 5 bases, V lost 4 bases, and 9 bases had no gene match.

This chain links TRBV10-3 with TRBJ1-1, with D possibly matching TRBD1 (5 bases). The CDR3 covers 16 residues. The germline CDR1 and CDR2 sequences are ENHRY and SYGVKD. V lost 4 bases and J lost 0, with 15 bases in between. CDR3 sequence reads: CAISAGLRTLNTEAFF. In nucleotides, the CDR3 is TGTGCCATCAGTGCAGGGCTAAGGACGCTGAACACTGAAGCTTTCTTT.

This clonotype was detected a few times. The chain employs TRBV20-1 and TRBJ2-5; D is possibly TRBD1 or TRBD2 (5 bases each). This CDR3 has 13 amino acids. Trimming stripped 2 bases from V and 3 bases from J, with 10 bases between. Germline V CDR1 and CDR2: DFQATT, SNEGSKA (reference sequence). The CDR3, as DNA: TGCAGTGCTAGATACGGGACGGAAGAGACCCAGTACTTC. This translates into CSARYGTEETQYF.

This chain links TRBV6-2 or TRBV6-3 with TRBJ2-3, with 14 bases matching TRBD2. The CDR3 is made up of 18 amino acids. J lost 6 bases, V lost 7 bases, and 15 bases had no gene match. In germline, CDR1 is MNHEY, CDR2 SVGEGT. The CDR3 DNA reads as TGTGCCAGCAAGTTTCGAGGACTAGCGGGAGGACCTTGGGATACGCAGTATTTT. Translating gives CASKFRGLAGGPWDTQYF.

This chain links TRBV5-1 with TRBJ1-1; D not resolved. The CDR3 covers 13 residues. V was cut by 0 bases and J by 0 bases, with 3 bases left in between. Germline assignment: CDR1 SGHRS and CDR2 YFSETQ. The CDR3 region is CASSLDLNTEAFF. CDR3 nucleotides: TGCGCCAGCAGCTTGGACTTGAACACTGAAGCTTTCTTT. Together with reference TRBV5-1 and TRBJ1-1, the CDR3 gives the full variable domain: KAGVTQTPRYLIKTRGQQVTLSCSPISGHRSVSWYQQTPGQGLQFLFEYFSETQRNKGNFPGRFSGRQFSNSRSEMNVSTLELGDSALYLCASSLDLNTEAFFGQGTRLTVV.